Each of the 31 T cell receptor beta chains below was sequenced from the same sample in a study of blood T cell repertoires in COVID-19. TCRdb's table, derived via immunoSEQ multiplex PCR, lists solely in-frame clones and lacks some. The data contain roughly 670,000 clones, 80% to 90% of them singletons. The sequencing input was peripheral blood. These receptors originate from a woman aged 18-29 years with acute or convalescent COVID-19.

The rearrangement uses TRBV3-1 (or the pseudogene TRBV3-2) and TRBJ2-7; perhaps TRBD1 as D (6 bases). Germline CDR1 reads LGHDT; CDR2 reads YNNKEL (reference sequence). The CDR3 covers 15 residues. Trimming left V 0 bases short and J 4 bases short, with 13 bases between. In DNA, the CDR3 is TGTGCCAGCAGCCAAGATTGGGACATAACATACGAGCAGTACTTC. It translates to CASSQDWDITYEQYF.

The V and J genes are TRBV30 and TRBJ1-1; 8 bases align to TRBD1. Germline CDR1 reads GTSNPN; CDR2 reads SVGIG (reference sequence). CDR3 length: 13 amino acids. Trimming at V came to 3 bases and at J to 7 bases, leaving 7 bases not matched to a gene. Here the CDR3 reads CAWRTGGGSEAFF. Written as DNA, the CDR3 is TGTGCCTGGAGAACAGGGGGAGGTAGTGAAGCTTTCTTT.

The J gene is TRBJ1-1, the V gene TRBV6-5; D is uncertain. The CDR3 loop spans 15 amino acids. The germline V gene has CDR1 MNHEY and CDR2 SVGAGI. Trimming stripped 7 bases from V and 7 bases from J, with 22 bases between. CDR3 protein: CASKWGEGSAGEAFF. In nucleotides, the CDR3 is TGTGCCAGCAAGTGGGGTGAGGGATCGGCGGGTGAAGCTTTCTTT.

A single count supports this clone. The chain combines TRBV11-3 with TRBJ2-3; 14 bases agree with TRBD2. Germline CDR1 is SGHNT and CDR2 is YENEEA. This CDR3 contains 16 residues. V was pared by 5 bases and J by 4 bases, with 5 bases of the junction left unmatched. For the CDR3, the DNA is TGTGCCAGCAGCAAACGGACTAGCGGGGGGCCAGATACGCAGTATTTT. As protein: CASSKRTSGGPDTQYF.

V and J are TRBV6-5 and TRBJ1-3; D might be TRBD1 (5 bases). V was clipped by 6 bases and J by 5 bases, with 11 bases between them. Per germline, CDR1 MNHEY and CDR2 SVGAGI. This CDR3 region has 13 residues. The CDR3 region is CASRLDRRNTIYF. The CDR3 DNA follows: TGTGCCAGCAGACTCGACAGACGAAACACCATATATTTT.

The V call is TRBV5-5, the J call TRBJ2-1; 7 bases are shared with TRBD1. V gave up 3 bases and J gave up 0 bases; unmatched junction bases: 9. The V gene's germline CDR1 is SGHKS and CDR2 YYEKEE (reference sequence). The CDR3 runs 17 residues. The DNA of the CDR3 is TGTGCCAGCAGCTCAAAGCCCGGGACAGCCTCCTACAATGAGCAGTTCTTC. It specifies CASSSKPGTASYNEQFF. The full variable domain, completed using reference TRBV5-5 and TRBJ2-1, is DAGVTQSPTHLIKTRGQQVTLRCSPISGHKSVSWYQQVLGQGPQFIFQYYEKEERGRGNFPDRFSARQFPNYSSELNVNALLLGDSALYLCASSSKPGTASYNEQFFGPGTRLTVL.

DNA for the CDR3: TGTGCCAGCAGCGCCGAGGAGGGGGCAGATGAGCAGTTCTTC. This translates into CASSAEEGADEQFF. This chain joins TRBV9 and TRBJ2-1; maybe TRBD1 (7 bases). CDR1 and CDR2 (germline): SGDLS, YYNGEE. This CDR3 spans 14 amino acids. V was cut by 3 bases and J by 8 bases, with 15 bases left in between.

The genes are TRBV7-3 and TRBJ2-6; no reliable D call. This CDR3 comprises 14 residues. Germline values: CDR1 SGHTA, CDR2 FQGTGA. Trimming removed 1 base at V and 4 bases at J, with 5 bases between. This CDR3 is CASSLMTGANVLTF. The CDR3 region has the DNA TGTGCCAGCAGCTTAATGACAGGGGCCAACGTCCTGACTTTC.

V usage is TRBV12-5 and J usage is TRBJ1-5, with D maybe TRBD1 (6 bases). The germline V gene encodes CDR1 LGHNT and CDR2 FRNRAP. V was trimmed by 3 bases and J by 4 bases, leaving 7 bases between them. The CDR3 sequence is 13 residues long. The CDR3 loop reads CASGFQGNQPQHF. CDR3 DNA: TGTGCTAGTGGTTTCCAGGGGAATCAGCCCCAGCATTTT.

CDR3 nucleotide sequence: TGTGCCACCAGCAGAGATCGAGGACAGACCCTCGAGCAGTACTTC. Protein product: CATSRDRGQTLEQYF. The chain carries TRBV15 and TRBJ2-7, with D possibly matching TRBD1 (6 bases). This CDR3 is built from 15 residues. CDR1 is LNHNV, CDR2 YYDKDF, per germline (reference sequence). With 0 bases removed from V and 6 bases from J, the gap between germline ends came to 15 bases.

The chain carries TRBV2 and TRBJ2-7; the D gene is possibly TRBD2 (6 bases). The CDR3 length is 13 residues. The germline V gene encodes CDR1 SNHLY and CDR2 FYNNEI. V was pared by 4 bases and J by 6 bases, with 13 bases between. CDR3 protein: CASSGLVGGEQYF. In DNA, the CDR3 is TGTGCCAGCAGTGGGCTGGTGGGGGGCGAGCAGTACTTC. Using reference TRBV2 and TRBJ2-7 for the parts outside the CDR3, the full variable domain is EPEVTQTPSHQVTQMGQEVILRCVPISNHLYFYWYRQILGQKVEFLVSFYNNEISEKSEIFDDQFSVERPDGSNFTLKIRSTKLEDSAMYFCASSGLVGGEQYFGPGTRLTVT.

The chain's CDR3 is CASLGTGYYGYTF. CDR3 nucleotide sequence: TGTGCCAGCCTAGGGACAGGCTACTATGGCTACACCTTC. The V and J genes are TRBV3-1 (or the pseudogene TRBV3-2) and TRBJ1-2; 8 nucleotides match TRBD1. J gave up 3 bases and V 8 bases, and 5 bases lay outside the gene matches. In germline, CDR1 is LGHDT, CDR2 YNNKEL (reference sequence). The CDR3 is 13 amino acids.

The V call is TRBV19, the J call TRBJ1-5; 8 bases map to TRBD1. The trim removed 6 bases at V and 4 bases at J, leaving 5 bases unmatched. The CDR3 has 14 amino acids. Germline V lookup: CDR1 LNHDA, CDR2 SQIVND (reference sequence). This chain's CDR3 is CASSSGTGNQPQHF. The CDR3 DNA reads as TGTGCCAGTAGCTCCGGGACAGGTAATCAGCCCCAGCATTTT.

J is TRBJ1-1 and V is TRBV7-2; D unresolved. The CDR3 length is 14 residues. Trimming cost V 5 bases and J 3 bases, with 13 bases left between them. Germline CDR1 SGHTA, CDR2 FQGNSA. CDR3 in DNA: TGTGCCAGCAGCCCTAGAGAAAGGTACACTGAAGCTTTCTTT. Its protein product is CASSPRERYTEAFF.

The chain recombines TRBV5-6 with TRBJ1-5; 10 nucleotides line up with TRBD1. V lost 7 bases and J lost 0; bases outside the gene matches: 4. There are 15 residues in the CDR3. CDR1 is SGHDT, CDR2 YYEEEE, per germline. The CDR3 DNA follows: TGTGCCAGCGACAGGGGGCGTCATAGCAATCAGCCCCAGCATTTT. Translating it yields CASDRGRHSNQPQHF. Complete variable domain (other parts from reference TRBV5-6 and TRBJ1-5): DAGVTQSPTHLIKTRGQQVTLRCSPKSGHDTVSWYQQALGQGPQFIFQYYEEEERQRGNFPDRFSGHQFPNYSSELNVNALLLGDSALYLCASDRGRHSNQPQHFGDGTRLSIL.

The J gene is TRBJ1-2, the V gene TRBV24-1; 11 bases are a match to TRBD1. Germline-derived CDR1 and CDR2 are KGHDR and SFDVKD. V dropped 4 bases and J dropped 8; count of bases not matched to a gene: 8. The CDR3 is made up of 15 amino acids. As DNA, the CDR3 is TGTGCCACCAGTGACCCCGGGACAGGGGGTACAGGCTACACCTTC. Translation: CATSDPGTGGTGYTF.

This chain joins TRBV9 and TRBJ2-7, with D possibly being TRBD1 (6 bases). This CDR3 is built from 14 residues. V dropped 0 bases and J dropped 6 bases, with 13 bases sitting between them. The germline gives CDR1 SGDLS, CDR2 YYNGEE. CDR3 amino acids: CASSVGAGAGEQYF. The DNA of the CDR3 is TGTGCCAGCAGCGTAGGGGCAGGGGCAGGCGAGCAGTACTTC.

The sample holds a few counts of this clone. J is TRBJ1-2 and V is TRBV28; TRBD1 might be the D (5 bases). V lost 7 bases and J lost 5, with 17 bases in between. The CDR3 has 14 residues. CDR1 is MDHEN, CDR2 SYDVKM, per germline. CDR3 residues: CASTDGGAGYGYTF. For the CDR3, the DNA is TGTGCCAGCACGGATGGAGGGGCGGGATATGGCTACACCTTC.

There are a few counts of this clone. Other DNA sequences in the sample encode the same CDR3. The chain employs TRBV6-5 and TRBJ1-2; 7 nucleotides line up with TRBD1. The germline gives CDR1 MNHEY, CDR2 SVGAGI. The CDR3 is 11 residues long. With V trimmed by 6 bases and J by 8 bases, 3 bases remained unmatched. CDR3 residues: CASSSGGGYTF. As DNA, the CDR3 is TGTGCCAGCAGCTCAGGGGGAGGCTACACCTTC.

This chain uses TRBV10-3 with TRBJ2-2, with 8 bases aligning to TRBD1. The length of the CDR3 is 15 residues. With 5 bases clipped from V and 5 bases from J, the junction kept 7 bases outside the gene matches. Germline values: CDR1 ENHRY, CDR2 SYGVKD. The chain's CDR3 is CAISTRTGRTGELFF. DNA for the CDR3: TGTGCCATCAGTACCCGGACAGGGCGTACCGGGGAGCTGTTTTTT.

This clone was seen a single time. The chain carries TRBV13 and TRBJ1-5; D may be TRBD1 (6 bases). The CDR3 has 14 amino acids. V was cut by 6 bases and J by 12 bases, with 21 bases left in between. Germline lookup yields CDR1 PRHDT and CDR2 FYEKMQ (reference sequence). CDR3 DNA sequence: TGTGCCAGCAGTGCGGGCAGGGGTGGGGTCCGCCAGCATTTT. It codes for CASSAGRGGVRQHF. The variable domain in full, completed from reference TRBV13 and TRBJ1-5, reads AAGVIQSPRHLIKEKRETATLKCYPIPRHDTVYWYQQGPGQDPQFLISFYEKMQSDKGSIPDRFSAQQFSDYHSELNMSSLELGDSALYFCASSAGRGGVRQHFGDGTRLSIL.

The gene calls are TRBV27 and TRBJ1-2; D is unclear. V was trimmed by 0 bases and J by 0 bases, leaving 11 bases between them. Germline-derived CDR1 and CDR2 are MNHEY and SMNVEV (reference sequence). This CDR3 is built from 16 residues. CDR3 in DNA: TGTGCCAGCAGTTTATCGTCGGCAGGCACTAACTATGGCTACACCTTC. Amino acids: CASSLSSAGTNYGYTF.

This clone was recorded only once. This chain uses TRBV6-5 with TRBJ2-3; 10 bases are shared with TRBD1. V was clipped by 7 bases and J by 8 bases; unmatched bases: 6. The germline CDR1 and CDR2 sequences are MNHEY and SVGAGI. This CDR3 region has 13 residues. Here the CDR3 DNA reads TGTGCCAGCAATCGACAGGGGGCGGGTACGCAGTATTTT. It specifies CASNRQGAGTQYF.

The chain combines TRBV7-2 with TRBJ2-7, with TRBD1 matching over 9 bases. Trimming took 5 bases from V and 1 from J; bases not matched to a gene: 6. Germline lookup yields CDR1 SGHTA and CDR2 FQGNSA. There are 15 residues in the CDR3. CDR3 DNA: TGTGCCAGCAGCCCCGGGGGACAGGGATCCTACGAGCAGTACTTC. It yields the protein CASSPGGQGSYEQYF.

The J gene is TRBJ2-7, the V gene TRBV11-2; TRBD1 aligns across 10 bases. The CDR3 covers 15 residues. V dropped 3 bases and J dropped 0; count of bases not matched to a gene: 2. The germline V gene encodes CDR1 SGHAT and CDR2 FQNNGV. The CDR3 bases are TGTGCCAGCAGCTTCGGACAGGGGGTCTCCTACGAGCAGTACTTC. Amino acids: CASSFGQGVSYEQYF.

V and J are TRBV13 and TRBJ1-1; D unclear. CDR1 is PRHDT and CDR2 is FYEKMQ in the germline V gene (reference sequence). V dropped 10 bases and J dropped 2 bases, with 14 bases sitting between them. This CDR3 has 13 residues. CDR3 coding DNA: TGTGCCACCGCGCGAGCGATTAACACTGAAGCTTTCTTT. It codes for CATARAINTEAFF. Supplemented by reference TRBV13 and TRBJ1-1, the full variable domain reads AAGVIQSPRHLIKEKRETATLKCYPIPRHDTVYWYQQGPGQDPQFLISFYEKMQSDKGSIPDRFSAQQFSDYHSELNMSSLELGDSALYFCATARAINTEAFFGQGTRLTVV.

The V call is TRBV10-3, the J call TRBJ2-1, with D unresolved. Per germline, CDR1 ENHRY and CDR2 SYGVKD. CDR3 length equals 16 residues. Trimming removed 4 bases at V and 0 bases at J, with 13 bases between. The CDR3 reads CAISGSILSSYNEQFF. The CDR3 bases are TGTGCCATCAGTGGGAGCATTTTAAGCTCCTACAATGAGCAGTTCTTC.

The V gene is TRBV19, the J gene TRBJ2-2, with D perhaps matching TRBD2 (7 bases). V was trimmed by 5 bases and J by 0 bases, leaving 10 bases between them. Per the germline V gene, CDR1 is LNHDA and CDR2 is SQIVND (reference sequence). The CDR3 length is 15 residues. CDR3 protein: CASSRGASNTGELFF. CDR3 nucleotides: TGTGCCAGTAGTCGGGGGGCCTCGAACACCGGGGAGCTGTTTTTT.

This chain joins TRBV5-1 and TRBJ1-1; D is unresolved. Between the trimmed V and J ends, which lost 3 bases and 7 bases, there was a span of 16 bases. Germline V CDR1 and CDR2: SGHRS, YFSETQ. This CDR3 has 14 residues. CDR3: CASSSYSSGIEAFF. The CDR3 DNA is TGCGCCAGCAGCTCTTATTCCTCCGGGATTGAAGCTTTCTTT.

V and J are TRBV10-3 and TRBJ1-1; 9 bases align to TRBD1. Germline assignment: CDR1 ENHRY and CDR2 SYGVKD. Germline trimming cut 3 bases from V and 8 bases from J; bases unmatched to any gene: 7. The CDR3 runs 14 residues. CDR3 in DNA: TGTGCCATCAGTGACGTACCGGGACAGGGCGAAGCTTTCTTT. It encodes CAISDVPGQGEAFF.

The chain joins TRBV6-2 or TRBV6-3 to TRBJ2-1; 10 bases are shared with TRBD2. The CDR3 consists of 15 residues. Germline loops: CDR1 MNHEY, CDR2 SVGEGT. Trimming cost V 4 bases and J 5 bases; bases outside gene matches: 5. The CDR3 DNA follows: TGTGCCAGCAGTTTTTCCGGGACTAGCGACAATGAGCAGTTCTTC. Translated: CASSFSGTSDNEQFF.